A selection of T cell receptor beta chains follows, all from one sample in a study of T cell responses to AZD1222 COVID-19 vaccine. The protocol was immunoSEQ multiplex PCR, while the TCRdb copy is restricted to in-frame clones and leaves out a portion. The sample carries about 93,000 clones, approximately 89% recorded once. The source was peripheral blood, collected on day 0 of MenACWY control vaccination. Source of these receptors: an adult in good health. Both conserved end residues are part of each CDR3. Each record gives: V gene, D gene, clone size, J gene, CDR3 protein, CDR3 DNA. D genes are given only for firm matches. Clone size is not always given. Where it is, it says once, few, many or a class for expanded clones.

>TRBV6-5|TRBD1|-|TRBJ2-7
CASSYRATGGFNEQYF
TGTGCCAGCAGTTACCGGGCTACAGGGGGCTTCAACGAGCAGTACTTC
>TRBV6-5|-|-|TRBJ2-7
CASGPISSYEQYF
TGTGCCAGCGGTCCAATAAGCTCCTACGAGCAGTACTTC
>TRBV4-1|-|-|TRBJ1-4
CASSQTPGTRSNEKLFF
TGCGCCAGCAGCCAAACCCCGGGCACCCGGAGTAATGAAAAACTGTTTTTT
>TRBV7-9|-|-|TRBJ1-1
CASSSGQRLNTEAFF
TGTGCCAGCAGCTCCGGACAGAGACTGAACACTGAAGCTTTCTTT
>TRBV7-2|-|-|TRBJ2-1
CASSLEANGNEQFF
TGTGCCAGCAGCTTAGAGGCTAACGGCAATGAGCAGTTCTTC
>TRBV11-2|TRBD1|-|TRBJ1-2
CASSFHRTGGLNGYTF
TGTGCCAGCAGCTTTCACCGAACAGGGGGCTTAAATGGCTACACCTTC
>TRBV29-1|TRBD1|-|TRBJ1-2
CSVEVGLSRGQGYGYTF
TGCAGCGTTGAAGTTGGCCTCAGCAGGGGGCAGGGCTATGGCTACACCTTC
>TRBV18|-|few|TRBJ2-3
CASSVTASSTDTQYF
TGTGCCAGCTCAGTCACGGCTTCTAGCACAGATACGCAGTATTTT
>TRBV6-5|-|-|TRBJ2-7
CASSYSGTPYSYEQYF
TGTGCCAGCAGTTACTCCGGGACGCCATATTCCTACGAGCAGTACTTC
>TRBV9|TRBD2|-|TRBJ2-3
CASSAGTSGTHTDTQYF
TGTGCCAGCAGCGCTGGGACTAGCGGGACACACACAGATACGCAGTATTTT
>TRBV6-2/TRBV6-3|-|-|TRBJ2-7
CASSYPKTGNVHEQYF
TGTGCCAGCAGTTACCCGAAGACAGGAAACGTCCACGAGCAGTACTTC
>TRBV30|-|-|TRBJ1-1
CAWSVAWGRDTEAFF
TGTGCCTGGAGTGTAGCCTGGGGGAGGGATACTGAAGCTTTCTTT
>TRBV28|-|once|TRBJ1-6
CASSLYSYNSPLHF
TGTGCCAGCAGTTTATACTCTTATAATTCACCCCTCCACTTT
>TRBV19|-|-|TRBJ1-6
CASRTVGGENSPLHF
TGTGCCAGTAGGACCGTCGGAGGGGAGAATTCACCCCTCCACTTT
>TRBV7-2|-|-|TRBJ1-2
CASSSPVTAYGYTF
TGTGCCAGCAGCTCCCCGGTAACAGCCTATGGCTACACCTTC
>TRBV20-1|TRBD2|-|TRBJ2-3
CSASLPGGGDTQYF
TGCAGTGCTAGTCTCCCGGGGGGAGGAGATACGCAGTATTTT
>TRBV6-1|TRBD1|once|TRBJ1-6
CASSELDRVNSPLHF
TGTGCCAGCAGTGAGCTGGACAGGGTTAATTCACCCCTCCACTTT
>TRBV9|TRBD2|-|TRBJ2-2
CASSATSGGMSGELFF
TGTGCCAGCAGCGCAACTAGCGGGGGGATGTCCGGGGAGCTGTTTTTT
>TRBV27|-|-|TRBJ2-3
CASSPGRTDTQYF
TGTGCCAGCAGTCCCGGACGCACAGATACGCAGTATTTT
>TRBV11-1|-|-|TRBJ2-5
CASSLRLWMGETQYF
TGTGCCAGCAGCCTTCGCCTTTGGATGGGAGAGACCCAGTACTTC
>TRBV6-5|-|-|TRBJ1-1
CASSRMQEAFF
TGTGCCAGCAGTCGTATGCAGGAAGCTTTCTTT
>TRBV7-2|-|-|TRBJ1-3
CASSLVAVRRRTFGNTIYF
TGTGCCAGCAGCTTAGTGGCGGTTCGTAGACGCACGTTTGGAAACACCATATATTTT
>TRBV30|-|-|TRBJ1-2
CAWSVGGRYTF
TGTGCCTGGAGTGTAGGAGGACGCTACACCTTC
>TRBV5-4|TRBD1|-|TRBJ1-1
CASSLDRGVSEAFF
TGTGCCAGCAGCTTGGACAGGGGAGTTTCTGAAGCTTTCTTT
>TRBV6-5|-|once|TRBJ1-2
CASSYLQAYGYTF
TGTGCCAGCAGTTACCTACAAGCCTATGGCTACACCTTC
>TRBV6-6|TRBD2|-|TRBJ2-7
CAGGGSSYEQYF
TGTGCCGGCGGGGGGAGCTCCTACGAGCAGTACTTC
>TRBV2|-|-|TRBJ2-1
CASRRDRSSSYNEQFF
TGTGCCAGCAGGAGAGACAGGAGTAGCTCCTACAATGAGCAGTTCTTC
>TRBV19|-|-|TRBJ2-7
CAEVLILYEQYF
TGTGCCGAAGTACTGATACTCTACGAGCAGTACTTC
>TRBV11-2|-|-|TRBJ1-5
CASSLDTGPSNQPQHF
TGTGCCAGCAGCTTAGATACGGGGCCGAGCAATCAGCCCCAGCATTTT
>TRBV7-9|-|-|TRBJ2-7
CASSFVHEQYF
TGTGCCAGCAGCTTTGTCCACGAGCAGTACTTC
>TRBV27|-|-|TRBJ1-2
CASSFLAGYTF
TGTGCCAGCAGTTTTCTCGCTGGCTACACCTTC
>TRBV11-3|-|-|TRBJ2-2
CASSLEMGLRSRELFF
TGTGCCAGCAGCTTAGAAATGGGTCTACGCTCCCGGGAGCTGTTTTTT
>TRBV6-6|TRBD2|-|TRBJ2-4
CASTAGSELAKNIQYF
TGTGCCAGCACAGCGGGAAGCGAACTAGCCAAAAACATTCAGTACTTC
>TRBV4-1|-|-|TRBJ1-1
CASSQDPGPTEAFF
TGCGCCAGCAGCCAAGATCCAGGGCCCACTGAAGCTTTCTTT
>TRBV28|TRBD2|-|TRBJ2-3
CASSLGTSGGLGDTQYF
TGTGCCAGCAGTTTAGGGACTAGCGGGGGGTTAGGAGATACGCAGTATTTT
>TRBV29-1|-|-|TRBJ1-2
CSARNRQGDYGYTF
TGCAGCGCCCGCAACAGGCAGGGTGACTATGGCTACACCTTC
>TRBV2|-|-|TRBJ1-5
CASSGGRGNQPQHF
TGTGCCAGCAGTGGAGGACGGGGGAATCAGCCCCAGCATTTT
>TRBV6-5|-|-|TRBJ2-7
CASSYDEGTAYEQYF
TGTGCCAGCAGTTACGATGAGGGAACGGCCTACGAGCAGTACTTC
>TRBV19|TRBD2|once|TRBJ2-5
CASSHRLAGGETQYF
TGTGCCAGTAGCCACAGACTAGCGGGGGGAGAGACCCAGTACTTC
>TRBV5-1|TRBD1|-|TRBJ1-6
CASSLEGQNNSPLHF
TGCGCCAGCAGCTTGGAGGGACAGAATAATTCACCCCTCCACTTT
>TRBV10-3|TRBD1|-|TRBJ2-5
CAISEAGGGETQYF
TGTGCCATCAGTGAGGCAGGGGGCGGGGAGACCCAGTACTTC
>TRBV9|-|-|TRBJ2-7
CASSVGTGTGSYEQYF
TGTGCCAGCAGCGTAGGTACGGGGACCGGGTCCTACGAGCAGTACTTC
>TRBV7-3|TRBD1|-|TRBJ1-2
CASSPGQGYGYTF
TGTGCCAGCAGCCCAGGACAGGGTTATGGCTACACCTTC
>TRBV5-1|-|-|TRBJ1-3
CASSAGPGSSGNTIYF
TGCGCCAGCAGCGCGGGGCCGGGGAGCTCTGGAAACACCATATATTTT
>TRBV6-1|-|once|TRBJ2-2
CASSENHNVGELFF
TGTGCCAGCAGTGAAAACCATAACGTCGGGGAGCTGTTTTTT
>TRBV9|-|-|TRBJ2-1
CASSIRRGAENEQFF
TGTGCCAGCAGCATCCGACGGGGGGCGGAGAATGAGCAGTTCTTC
>TRBV5-1|TRBD1|-|TRBJ1-4
CASSAGQGVGTEKLFF
TGCGCCAGCAGCGCGGGACAGGGGGTTGGTACTGAAAAACTGTTTTTT